This T cell receptor (beta chain) derives from a study of PD-L1 blockade in urothelial cancer. Background on the study: Blood was subjected to analysis at 3 weeks (second dose) and 6 weeks following treatment start.

The time point: pretreatment peripheral blood. Germline V lookup: CDR1 MNHEY, CDR2 SMNVEV (reference sequence). With 3 bases removed from V and 8 bases from J, the gap between germline ends came to 11 bases. CDR3 length: 13 residues. Measured with immunoSEQ multiplex PCR; TCRdb has only the in-frame clones, and not every one. The sample contains tens of thousands of clones, about 75% of which appear only once. This material consisted of PBMCs, taken around atezolizumab (anti-PD-L1) treatment. The V gene is TRBV27, the J gene TRBJ1-3; D is unresolved. The source of this sequence is a man between 65 and 79 years old with urothelial cancer. In DNA form, the CDR3 reads TGTGCCAGCAGTTTTAATGGCGGAGACACCATATATTTT. It specifies CASSFNGGDTIYF.